This T cell receptor beta chain was profiled in a study of CD8+CD57+ T cells in acquired aplastic anemia. Study as a whole: Each DNA sample taken from sorted CD4+ and CD8+ cells came to 3 to 3.5 ug on average.

TCR beta VDJ combinations and CDR3 sequences were profiled from genomic DNA. TCRdb processed the reads anew with MiXCR; each CDR3 protein has one entry. The table includes some 160,000 distinct CDR3 sequences, around half detected once. CD8+CD57+ cell expansion, shown by flow cytometry, had occurred in the patients selected for sequencing. Worth noting for this clonotype: The junction and the germline gene differ at one end; a read error may be behind it.

The CDR3 covers 15 residues. The germline gives CDR1 ENHRY, CDR2 SYGVKD. The rearrangement joins TRBV10-3 to TRBJ1-3; weak D call: TRBD1 (6 bases). Sequenced sample: sorted CD4+, CD8+, or CD8+CD57+ T cells (not recorded which) from PBMCs. The clonotype originates from a human donor with aplastic anemia. The CDR3 is CAFSPGVPSGNTIYF. CDR3 bases: TGTGCCTTCAGCCCAGGGGTTCCCTCTGGAAACACCATATATTTT.